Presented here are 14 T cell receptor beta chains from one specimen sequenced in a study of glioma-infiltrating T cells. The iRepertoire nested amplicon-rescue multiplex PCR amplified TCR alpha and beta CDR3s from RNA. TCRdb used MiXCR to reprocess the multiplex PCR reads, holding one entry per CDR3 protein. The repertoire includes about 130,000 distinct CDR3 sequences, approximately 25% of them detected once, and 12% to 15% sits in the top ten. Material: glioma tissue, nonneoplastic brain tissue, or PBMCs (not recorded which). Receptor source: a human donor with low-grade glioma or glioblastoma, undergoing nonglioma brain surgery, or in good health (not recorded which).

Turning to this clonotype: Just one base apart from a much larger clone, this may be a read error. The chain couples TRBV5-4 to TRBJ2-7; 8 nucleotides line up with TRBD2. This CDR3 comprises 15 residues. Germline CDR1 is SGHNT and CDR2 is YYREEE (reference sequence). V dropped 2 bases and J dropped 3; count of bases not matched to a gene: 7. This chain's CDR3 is CASSLCTSGYYEQYF. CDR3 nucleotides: TGTGCCAGCAGCTTATGTACTAGCGGATACTACGAGCAGTACTTC.

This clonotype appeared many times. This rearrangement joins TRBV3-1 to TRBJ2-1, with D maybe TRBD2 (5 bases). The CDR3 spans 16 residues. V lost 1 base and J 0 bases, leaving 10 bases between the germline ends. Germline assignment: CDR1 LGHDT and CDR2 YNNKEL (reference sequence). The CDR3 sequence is CASSQGAVSSYNEQFF. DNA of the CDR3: TGTGCCAGCAGCCAAGGAGCGGTTAGCTCCTACAATGAGCAGTTCTTC.

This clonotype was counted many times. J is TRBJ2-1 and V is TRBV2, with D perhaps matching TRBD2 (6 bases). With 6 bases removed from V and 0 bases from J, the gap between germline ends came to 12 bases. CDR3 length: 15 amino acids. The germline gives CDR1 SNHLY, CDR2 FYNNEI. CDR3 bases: TGTGCCAGCAGGAGTAGCGGATCCTCCTACAATGAGCAGTTCTTC. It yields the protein CASRSSGSSYNEQFF.

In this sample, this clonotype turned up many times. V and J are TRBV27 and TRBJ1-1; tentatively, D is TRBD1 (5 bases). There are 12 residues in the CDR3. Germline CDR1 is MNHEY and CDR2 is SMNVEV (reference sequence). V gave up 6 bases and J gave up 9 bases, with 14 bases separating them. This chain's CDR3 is CASSPAGGKAFF. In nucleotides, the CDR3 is TGTGCCAGCAGCCCCGCTGGGGGGAAAGCTTTCTTT.

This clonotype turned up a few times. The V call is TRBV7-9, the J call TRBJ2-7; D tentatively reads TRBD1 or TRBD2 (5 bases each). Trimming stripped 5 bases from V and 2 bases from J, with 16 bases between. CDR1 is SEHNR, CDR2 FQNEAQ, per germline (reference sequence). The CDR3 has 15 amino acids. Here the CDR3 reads CASSHRDRKAYEQYF. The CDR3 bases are TGTGCCAGCAGCCACCGGGACCGAAAAGCCTACGAGCAGTACTTC.

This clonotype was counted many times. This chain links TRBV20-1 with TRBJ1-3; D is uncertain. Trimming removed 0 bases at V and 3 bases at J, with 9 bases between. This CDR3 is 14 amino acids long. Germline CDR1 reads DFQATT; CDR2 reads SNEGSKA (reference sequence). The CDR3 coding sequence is TGCAGTGCTAGAGATCAAGGGATTGGAAACACCATATATTTT. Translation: CSARDQGIGNTIYF.

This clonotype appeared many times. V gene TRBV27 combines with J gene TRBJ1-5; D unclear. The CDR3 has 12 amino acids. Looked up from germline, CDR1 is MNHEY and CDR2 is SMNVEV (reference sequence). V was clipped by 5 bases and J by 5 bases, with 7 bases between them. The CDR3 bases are TGTGCCAGCAGTCCCCCCGATCAGCCCCAGCATTTT. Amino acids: CASSPPDQPQHF.

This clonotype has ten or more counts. CDR3: CSARDDRLGPQHF. The CDR3 DNA sequence: TGCAGTGCTAGAGATGACAGGCTGGGGCCCCAGCATTTT. V usage is TRBV20-1 and J usage is TRBJ1-5; tentative D call: TRBD1 (6 bases). Germline V CDR1 and CDR2: DFQATT, SNEGSKA (reference sequence). The CDR3 consists of 13 residues. V lost 0 bases and J 9 bases, leaving 12 bases between the germline ends.

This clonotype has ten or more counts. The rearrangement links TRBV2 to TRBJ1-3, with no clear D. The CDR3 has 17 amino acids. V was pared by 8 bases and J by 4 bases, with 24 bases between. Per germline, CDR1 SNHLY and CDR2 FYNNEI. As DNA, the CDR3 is TGTGCCAGCCGCCGGCGGCAGCTACTACCCAACGGAAACACCATATATTTT. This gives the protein CASRRRQLLPNGNTIYF.

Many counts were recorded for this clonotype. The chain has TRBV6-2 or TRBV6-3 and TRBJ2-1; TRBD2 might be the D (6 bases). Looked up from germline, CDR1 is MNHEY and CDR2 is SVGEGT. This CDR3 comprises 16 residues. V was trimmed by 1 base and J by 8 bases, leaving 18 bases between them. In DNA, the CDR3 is TGTGCCAGCAGTTACTGGGCGGGATCAGCCGGGGATGAGCAGTTCTTC. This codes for CASSYWAGSAGDEQFF.

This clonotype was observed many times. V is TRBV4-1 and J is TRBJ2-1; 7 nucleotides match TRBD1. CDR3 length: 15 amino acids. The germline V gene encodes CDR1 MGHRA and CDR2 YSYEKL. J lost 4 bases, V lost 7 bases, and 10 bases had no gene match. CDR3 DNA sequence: TGCGCCAGCACGAGGGGACAGTCAACATACAATGAGCAGTTCTTC. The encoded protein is CASTRGQSTYNEQFF.

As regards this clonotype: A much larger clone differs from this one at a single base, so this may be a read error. The CDR3 reads CASGDPLAGVMDTQYF. The CDR3 DNA is TGTGCCAGCGGCGATCCGCTCGCGGGAGTTATGGATACGCAGTATTTT. V gene TRBV12-3 or TRBV12-4 combines with J gene TRBJ2-3; 7 positions agree with TRBD2. The CDR3 is 16 amino acids. The junction had 17 bases not matched to a gene; V was cut back by 8 bases and J by 6 bases.

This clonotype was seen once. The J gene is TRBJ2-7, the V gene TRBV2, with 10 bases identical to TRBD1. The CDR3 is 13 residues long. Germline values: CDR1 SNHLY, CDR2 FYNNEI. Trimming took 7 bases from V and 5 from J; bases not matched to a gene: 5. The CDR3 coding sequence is TGTGCCAGCAAGGTGACAGGGGGCAACGAGCAGTACTTC. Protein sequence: CASKVTGGNEQYF.

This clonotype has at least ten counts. The CDR3 spells CASSYSSGGAYNEQFF. The CDR3 coding sequence is TGTGCCAGCAGTTACTCCTCAGGGGGAGCCTACAATGAGCAGTTCTTC. J is TRBJ2-1 and V is TRBV6-6, with TRBD1 matching over 7 bases. V was pared by 0 bases and J by 2 bases, with 4 bases of the junction left unmatched. CDR1 MNHNY and CDR2 SVGAGI come from the germline V gene (reference sequence). The CDR3 extends over 16 amino acids.